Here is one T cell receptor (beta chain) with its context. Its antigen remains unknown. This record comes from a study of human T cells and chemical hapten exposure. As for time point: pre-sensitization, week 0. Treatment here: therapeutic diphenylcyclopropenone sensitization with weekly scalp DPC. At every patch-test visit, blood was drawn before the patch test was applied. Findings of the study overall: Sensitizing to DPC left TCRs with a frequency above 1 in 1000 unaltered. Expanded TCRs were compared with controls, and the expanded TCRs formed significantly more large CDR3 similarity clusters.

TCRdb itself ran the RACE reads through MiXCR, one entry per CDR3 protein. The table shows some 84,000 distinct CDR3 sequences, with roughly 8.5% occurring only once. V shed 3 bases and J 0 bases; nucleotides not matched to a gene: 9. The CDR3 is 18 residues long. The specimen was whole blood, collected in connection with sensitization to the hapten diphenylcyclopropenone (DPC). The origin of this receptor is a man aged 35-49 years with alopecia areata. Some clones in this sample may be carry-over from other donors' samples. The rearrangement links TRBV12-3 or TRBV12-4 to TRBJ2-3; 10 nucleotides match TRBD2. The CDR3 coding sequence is TGTGCCAGCAGTTTTCGAGCGGGAGGGCCCGGGAGCACAGATACGCAGTATTTT. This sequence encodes CASSFRAGGPGSTDTQYF.